These 9 T cell receptor beta chains originate from one sample sequenced in a study of cytomegalovirus exposure and HLA in healthy donors. Primers included in the PCR were 60 Vbeta and 13 Jbeta primers. Libraries were prepared by immunoSEQ multiplex PCR; TCRdb keeps only in-frame clonotypes and omits some of them. The sample includes 95,000 to 150,000 clones, around 82% of them seen just once. Material for sequencing was PBMCs. The receptor source for this set is a man aged 40-49 years in good health and CMV-seronegative.

The J gene is TRBJ2-1, the V gene TRBV2; 8 bases are shared with TRBD2. V shed 5 bases, J shed 4 bases, and the junction held 7 bases outside the gene matches. This CDR3 is built from 15 residues. Per germline, CDR1 SNHLY and CDR2 FYNNEI. The CDR3 loop is CASSLLAANYNEQFF. The DNA of the CDR3 is TGTGCCAGCAGTTTACTAGCGGCGAATTACAATGAGCAGTTCTTC.

In this sample, this clone turned up once. This chain links TRBV14 with TRBJ2-1, with 10 positions matching TRBD2. This CDR3 spans 16 amino acids. The trim removed 1 base at V and 8 bases at J, leaving 8 bases unmatched. Germline loops: CDR1 SGHDN, CDR2 FVKESK. The CDR3 DNA sequence: TGTGCCAGCAGCCAAGGTCTTAGCGGGGGGCAGGATGAGCAGTTCTTC. Translation gives CASSQGLSGGQDEQFF.

The chain is built from TRBV14 and TRBJ1-2; D is possibly TRBD1 (6 bases). Between the trimmed V and J ends, which lost 9 bases and 2 bases, there was a span of 16 bases. CDR1 and CDR2 from the germline V gene are SGHDN and FVKESK. This CDR3 spans 14 amino acids. CDR3 coding DNA: TGTGCCAGAGGGGGGGTGGGGGCAAACTATGGCTACACCTTC. Amino acid sequence: CARGGVGANYGYTF. The variable domain in full, with the rest retrieved from reference TRBV14 and TRBJ1-2, is EAGVTQFPSHSVIEKGQTVTLRCDPISGHDNLYWYRRVMGKEIKFLLHFVKESKQDESGMPNNRFLAERTGGTYSTLKVQPAELEDSGVYFCARGGVGANYGYTFGSGTRLTVV.

The chain links TRBV4-1 to TRBJ2-7; 8 bases align to TRBD2. The CDR3 has 17 residues. J was trimmed by 0 bases and V by 5 bases; bases with no gene match: 12. Germline V gene data show CDR1 as MGHRA and CDR2 as YSYEKL. Written as DNA, the CDR3 is TGCGCCAGCAGCGTGGTCGCGGGGGGTCTCAGCTCCTACGAGCAGTACTTC. It translates to CASSVVAGGLSSYEQYF.

This clone was detected a few times. The chain couples TRBV6-6 to TRBJ1-2, with D possibly matching TRBD1 (5 bases). V lost 5 bases, J lost 6 bases, and 13 bases lay in between. This CDR3 is built from 13 residues. CDR1 and CDR2 from the germline V gene are MNHNY and SVGAGI (reference sequence). CDR3 in DNA: TGTGCCAGCAGTCTACCGACAGCCGATGGCTACACCTTC. Translation: CASSLPTADGYTF.

This chain connects TRBV28 to TRBJ1-4, with a weak D call TRBD1 (5 bases). V lost 6 bases, J lost 8 bases, and 13 bases lay in between. This CDR3 has 13 amino acids. Germline loops: CDR1 MDHEN, CDR2 SYDVKM. CDR3 in amino acids: CASRSGNWEKLFF. The CDR3 DNA reads TGTGCCAGCAGATCAGGGAATTGGGAAAAACTGTTTTTT.

This chain joins TRBV7-2 and TRBJ1-1; maybe TRBD1 (6 bases). The length of the CDR3 is 12 residues. Trimming cost V 5 bases and J 4 bases, with 8 bases left between them. Germline CDR1 SGHTA, CDR2 FQGNSA. The CDR3 bases are TGTGCCAGCAGCCACAGGGTCACTGAAGCTTTCTTT. Its translation: CASSHRVTEAFF.

In nucleotides, the CDR3 is TGTGCCAGCAGCCCGCTTCGCCTTCCTGGTGGAGGAATTGCGGAGCAGTACTTC. It codes for CASSPLRLPGGGIAEQYF. This rearrangement joins TRBV28 to TRBJ2-7; D perhaps matches TRBD2 (5 bases). The V gene lost 6 bases and the J gene lost 7 bases, with 31 bases spanning the gap. The CDR3 runs to 18 residues. Germline CDR1 is MDHEN and CDR2 is SYDVKM. Drawing the rest from reference TRBV28 and TRBJ2-7, the complete variable domain is DVKVTQSSRYLVKRTGEKVFLECVQDMDHENMFWYRQDPGLGLRLIYFSYDVKMKEKGDIPEGYSVSREKKERFSLILESASTNQTSMYLCASSPLRLPGGGIAEQYFGPGTRLTVT.

In DNA form, the CDR3 reads TGTGCCAGCAGCTCTCGGACAGTGAACACCGGGGAGCTGTTTTTT. Translating it yields CASSSRTVNTGELFF. The chain is built from TRBV7-3 and TRBJ2-2, with a tentative D call TRBD1 (6 bases). The CDR3 has 15 amino acids. The germline V and J ends were trimmed by 4 bases and 1 base, with 10 bases remaining between them. Germline assignment: CDR1 SGHTA and CDR2 FQGTGA. Using reference TRBV7-3 and TRBJ2-2 for the parts outside the CDR3, the full variable domain is GAGVSQTPSNKVTEKGKYVELRCDPISGHTALYWYRQSLGQGPEFLIYFQGTGAADDSGLPNDRFFAVRPEGSVSTLKIQRTERGDSAVYLCASSSRTVNTGELFFGEGSRLTVL.